The present TCR beta chain was sequenced within a study of blood T cell repertoires in COVID-19. From germline, CDR1 is SGHRS and CDR2 YFSETQ. There are 14 residues in the CDR3. V was shortened by 4 bases and J by 3 bases, with 14 bases between the two germline ends. Produced via immunoSEQ multiplex PCR; TCRdb's table is partial and in-frame only. The table lists approximately 150,000 clones, more than 85% of them singletons. The sample consisted of peripheral blood. V and J are TRBV5-1 and TRBJ2-7, with a weak D call TRBD2 (6 bases). This TCR was sampled from a woman aged 60-75 years with COVID-19, enrolled during active disease. This CDR3 is CASSTSEGNYEQYF. As DNA, the CDR3 is TGCGCCAGCAGCACGTCGGAGGGGAACTACGAGCAGTACTTC.